This T cell receptor beta chain was obtained from a study of blood T cell repertoires in COVID-19. The CDR3 totals 14 residues. Looked up from germline, CDR1 is SNHLY and CDR2 is FYNNEI. Trimming removed 6 bases from V and 7 bases from J; junction bases left unmatched: 6. Profiling relied on immunoSEQ multiplex PCR, and the TCRdb table lists in-frame clones only, not all of them. The data hold some 150,000 clones, with 87% observed a single time. Sequencing was done on a sample of peripheral blood. This chain joins TRBV2 and TRBJ1-5; 10 bases agree with TRBD1. This sequence originates from a woman between 50 and 59 years old with acute or convalescent COVID-19. In DNA form, the CDR3 reads TGTGCCAGCAGCGAGACAGGGGGCGGGCAGCCCCAGCATTTT. Translation: CASSETGGGQPQHF.